This T cell receptor (beta chain) derives from a study of control samples from healthy donors and cancer patients. The CDR3 runs to 18 residues. After removal of 5 bases from V and 5 bases from J, the junction contained 14 bases not matched to a gene. Germline V gives CDR1 SNHLY, CDR2 FYNNEI. Produced via immunoSEQ multiplex PCR; TCRdb's table is partial and in-frame only. This table has 46,000 or so clones, roughly nine tenths appearing once. Sequenced material: PBMCs. V usage is TRBV2 and J usage is TRBJ2-2; 10 nucleotides line up with TRBD2. This TCR was sampled from a young man with colorectal cancer. The CDR3 DNA sequence: TGTGCCAGCAGTCCCGTTCAGGCAGCGGGGGGGCGGACCGGGGAGCTGTTTTTT. Its protein is CASSPVQAAGGRTGELFF.